Following are 4 T cell receptor beta chains from one sample sequenced in a study of T cell changes during pregnancy in multiple sclerosis. Repertoires were generated with immunoSEQ multiplex PCR, while TCRdb's copy carries only in-frame clones and drops some. Of some 54,000 clones detected, 94% appear once; the ten largest clones hold approximately 3.5%. The material sequenced was CD8+ T cells from peripheral blood mononuclear cells, taken in the third trimester of pregnancy. Receptors originate from a female donor with multiple sclerosis, enrolled in a pregnancy study.

This rearrangement joins TRBV7-7 to TRBJ2-5; D not resolved. Germline CDR1 and CDR2: SSHAT and FNYEAQ (reference sequence). Trimming took 1 base from V and 1 from J, leaving 7 bases between them. This CDR3 has 14 amino acids. CDR3 loop: CASSLGPFQETQYF. The CDR3, as DNA: TGTGCCAGCAGCTTAGGGCCATTCCAAGAGACCCAGTACTTC.

V usage is TRBV5-1 and J usage is TRBJ2-7; 7 bases fit TRBD1. The V and J ends lost 5 bases and 2 bases, in that order; junction bases with no gene match: 13. From germline, CDR1 is SGHRS and CDR2 YFSETQ. The CDR3 has 16 amino acids. The CDR3: CASRVSFGTAPYEQYF. In nucleotides, the CDR3 is TGCGCCAGCAGAGTGAGTTTTGGGACAGCTCCCTACGAGCAGTACTTC.

This chain links TRBV13 with TRBJ2-7, with 11 bases lining up with TRBD2. The CDR3 runs 14 residues. CDR1 PRHDT and CDR2 FYEKMQ come from the germline V gene (reference sequence). J was trimmed by 5 bases and V by 5 bases; bases with no gene match: 5. For the CDR3, the DNA is TGTGCCAGCAGCCGAACTAGCGGGAGCGACGAGCAGTACTTC. It is translated as CASSRTSGSDEQYF.

This rearrangement joins TRBV4-3 to TRBJ1-1; no clear D gene. The CDR3 has 15 amino acids. The V end lost 2 bases, the J end lost 0 bases, and 10 bases lay between the germline ends. Germline-derived CDR1 and CDR2 are LGHNA and YSLEER. The CDR3 loop is CASSQSPVMNTEAFF. As DNA, the CDR3 is TGCGCCAGCAGCCAAAGCCCGGTGATGAACACTGAAGCTTTCTTT.